The 10 T cell receptor beta chains below were found in one sample sequenced in a study of metastatic and nonmetastatic thyroid tumors (TCRdb year 2020). Before undergoing thyroid surgery, none of the patients had been given any kind of treatment. Preparation of the library involved PCR. Sequencing was carried out with an Illumina HiSeq 4000. The public sequencing data were trimmed at Q25 with fastp and processed into clonotypes with MiXCR by TCRdb, which kept only in-frame beta chains. Within this sample are about 5,000 clones, with roughly 33% of them counted one time only. The ten largest clones capture around 28% of the sample. The specimen sequenced was adjacent normal tissue. The receptors originated from a male donor with papillary thyroid cancer or a benign thyroid nodule (not recorded which). Some clones in this sample may be carry-over from other donors' samples.

The chain recombines TRBV7-2 with TRBJ1-5, with D uncertain. The CDR3 consists of 14 residues. Trimming removed 3 bases at V and 0 bases at J, with 6 bases between. CDR1 is SGHTA and CDR2 is FQGNSA in the germline V gene. The CDR3 loop is CASSFLYSNQPQHF. CDR3 bases: TGTGCCAGCAGCTTCCTTTATAGCAATCAGCCCCAGCATTTT.

The table lists this clone with many counts. The chain recombines TRBV28 with TRBJ1-5; unclear D gene. The CDR3 is made up of 15 amino acids. The V end was cut by 1 base, the J end by 1 base, with 8 bases between. Germline V CDR1 and CDR2: MDHEN, SYDVKM. The CDR3 region is CASSLSRASNQPQHF. In DNA form, the CDR3 reads TGTGCCAGCAGTTTATCTCGGGCAAGCAATCAGCCCCAGCATTTT.

DNA for the CDR3: TGTGCCAGCAGCTTGGCACCGATCGGTACGATGAACACTGAAGCTTTCTTT. Its protein is CASSLAPIGTMNTEAFF. The chain recombines TRBV5-4 with TRBJ1-1; the D is unclear. This CDR3 spans 17 amino acids. Per the germline V gene, CDR1 is SGHNT and CDR2 is YYREEE (reference sequence). With 0 bases removed from V and 0 bases from J, the gap between germline ends came to 15 bases.

CDR3 loop: CASIPAGDRPPYEQYF. The CDR3 nucleotides read TGTGCCAGCATCCCTGCGGGGGACAGGCCTCCCTACGAGCAGTACTTC. The chain has TRBV6-2 or TRBV6-3 and TRBJ2-7, with D possibly TRBD1 on 8 matching bases. Trimming stripped 7 bases from V and 2 bases from J, with 21 bases between. Per the germline V gene, CDR1 is MNHEY and CDR2 is SVGEGT. The CDR3 totals 16 residues.

CDR3 DNA sequence: TGTGCCAGCAGTCAGGACAGGGGTAACCACGAGCAGTACTTC. It translates to CASSQDRGNHEQYF. The J gene is TRBJ2-7, the V gene TRBV6-1, with 9 bases lining up with TRBD1. CDR3 length: 14 amino acids. Germline loops: CDR1 MNHNS, CDR2 SASEGT. With V trimmed by 5 bases and J by 5 bases, 7 bases remained unmatched.

By sample share, this clone is medium-sized. The CDR3 protein is CASSLRRAGGNTIYF. The CDR3 DNA reads as TGTGCCAGCAGTTTAAGGAGGGCCGGTGGAAACACCATATATTTT. The chain combines TRBV12-3 or TRBV12-4 with TRBJ1-3; D not certain. CDR3 length: 15 residues. Trimming left V 2 bases short and J 3 bases short, with 11 bases between.

This clone counts as large. CDR3 loop: CATARVRTEAFF. The CDR3 DNA follows: TGTGCTACAGCGCGGGTACGCACTGAAGCTTTCTTT. The chain combines TRBV7-2 with TRBJ1-1; D gene ambiguous. The V gene's germline CDR1 is SGHTA and CDR2 FQGNSA. The CDR3 length is 12 residues.

This chain joins TRBV5-1 and TRBJ2-1, with D tentatively TRBD1 (5 bases). The V gene lost 0 bases and the J gene lost 6 bases, with 10 bases spanning the gap. Germline V lookup: CDR1 SGHRS, CDR2 YFSETQ. The CDR3 runs to 14 residues. This chain's CDR3 is CASSLDRFSNEQFF. The CDR3 DNA sequence: TGCGCCAGCAGCTTGGACAGGTTTTCCAATGAGCAGTTCTTC.

This clone was seen once. The V and J genes are TRBV19 and TRBJ2-7; 10 nucleotides align to TRBD1. The CDR3 runs 16 residues. Germline V lookup: CDR1 LNHDA, CDR2 SQIVND (reference sequence). The J segment lost 7 bases and the V segment lost 2 bases, leaving 11 bases of the junction unmatched. CDR3 residues: CASSIRRGQGRAEQYF. CDR3 in DNA: TGTGCCAGTAGTATAAGGAGGGGACAGGGGCGTGCGGAGCAGTACTTC.

The CDR3 nucleotides are TGTGCCAGCAGTGAAGGGGGGACAGGGTTGGAAACCTACGAGCAGTACTTC. The encoded protein is CASSEGGTGLETYEQYF. The chain uses TRBV2 and TRBJ2-7, with TRBD1 identical over 9 bases. Germline V lookup: CDR1 SNHLY, CDR2 FYNNEI. The CDR3 loop spans 17 amino acids. V gave up 1 base and J gave up 2 bases; unmatched junction bases: 9.